This entry lists 13 T cell receptor beta chains sequenced from one sample in a study of identical twins. TCRdb re-called the 5' RACE reads with MiXCR, one entry per CDR3 protein. The data contain approximately 600,000 distinct CDR3 sequences, roughly 9.5% of them seen just once; the ten biggest clones take up around 3.1%. These data were also filed under a second study, of yellow fever vaccine responses in identical twins.

Sequencing was performed on PBMCs. All receptors come from a woman younger than 30 in good health.

This clonotype was seen at least ten times. The CDR3 protein is CASSYRQENTEAFF. CDR3 bases: TGTGCCAGCAGTTATCGTCAAGAGAACACTGAAGCTTTCTTT. The chain combines TRBV6-5 with TRBJ1-1; D not resolved. This CDR3 has 14 residues. V was pared by 3 bases and J by 1 base, with 9 bases between. Germline CDR1 reads MNHEY; CDR2 reads SVGAGI.

This clonotype has only a few counts. V gene TRBV7-2 combines with J gene TRBJ2-3; D tentatively fits TRBD1 or TRBD2 (6 bases each). CDR1 SGHTA and CDR2 FQGNSA come from the germline V gene. The CDR3 runs 17 residues. Trimming took off 1 base at V and 2 bases at J, with 16 bases between the two ends. CDR3 loop: CASSLVRGESYTDTQYF. In DNA, the CDR3 is TGTGCCAGCAGCTTAGTGAGGGGGGAATCTTACACAGATACGCAGTATTTT.

V and J are TRBV7-9 and TRBJ1-2; D uncertain. There are 14 residues in the CDR3. In germline, CDR1 is SEHNR, CDR2 FQNEAQ (reference sequence). Trimming shortened V by 6 bases and J by 9 bases, and 20 bases separated the two germline ends. CDR3 sequence: CASRQTSGRGSYTF. CDR3 bases: TGTGCCAGCAGACAGACCTCGGGGAGAGGCAGCTACACCTTC.

The genes are TRBV29-1 and TRBJ2-5; D is possibly TRBD2 (5 bases). V shed 5 bases and J shed 5 bases, with 12 bases lying between them. CDR1 SQVTM and CDR2 ANQGSEA come from the germline V gene. The CDR3 has 12 amino acids. The chain's CDR3 is CSVSEVGETQYF. The CDR3 DNA reads as TGCAGCGTTTCGGAGGTCGGGGAGACCCAGTACTTC.

V is TRBV7-8 and J is TRBJ2-5, with D perhaps assigned TRBD1 or TRBD2 (6 bases each). Germline values: CDR1 SGHVS, CDR2 FQNEAQ. V dropped 5 bases and J dropped 5 bases, with 15 bases sitting between them. The length of the CDR3 is 14 residues. The CDR3 reads CASSPFKGGETQYF. CDR3 bases: TGTGCCAGCAGCCCCTTTAAAGGGGGGGAGACCCAGTACTTC.

This chain connects TRBV5-1 to TRBJ2-4; D is unclear. Germline CDR1 SGHRS, CDR2 YFSETQ. V was clipped by 0 bases and J by 3 bases, with 7 bases between them. The CDR3 covers 14 residues. The CDR3 here is CASSLGGDKNIQYF. Written as DNA, the CDR3 is TGCGCCAGCAGCTTGGGTGGGGACAAAAACATTCAGTACTTC.

CDR3 coding DNA: TGCAGCGTTGCGCGACTAGCGGGAGGACAAGAGACCCAGTACTTC. Its protein product is CSVARLAGGQETQYF. V usage is TRBV29-1 and J usage is TRBJ2-5, with 13 positions matching TRBD2. CDR1 and CDR2 from the germline V gene are SQVTM and ANQGSEA. The CDR3 extends over 15 amino acids. V dropped 4 bases and J dropped 2; count of bases not matched to a gene: 4.

This clonotype was picked up many times. V gene TRBV6-5 combines with J gene TRBJ1-1; D might be TRBD1 (5 bases). The CDR3 is 15 residues long. Germline V gives CDR1 MNHEY, CDR2 SVGAGI. V lost 0 bases, J lost 4 bases, and 12 bases lay in between. CDR3: CASSYSSQGGTEAFF. The CDR3 region has the DNA TGTGCCAGCAGTTACTCAAGCCAGGGAGGCACTGAAGCTTTCTTT.

The gene calls are TRBV3-1 and TRBJ2-7; tentatively, D is TRBD2 (7 bases). The germline CDR1 and CDR2 sequences are LGHDT and YNNKEL (reference sequence). There are 17 residues in the CDR3. V was clipped by 8 bases and J by 3 bases, with 26 bases between them. CDR3 DNA: TGTGCCAGCGGCCCCGGAGGGGGGACTACTTCTTACTACGAGCAGTACTTC. Its protein product is CASGPGGGTTSYYEQYF.

This clonotype showed up many times. The chain joins TRBV6-1 to TRBJ2-3; tentative D call: TRBD2 (6 bases). Germline V lookup: CDR1 MNHNS, CDR2 SASEGT. The CDR3 runs 14 residues. V shed 6 bases and J shed 6 bases, with 16 bases lying between them. CDR3 protein: CASSHDLASDTQYF. The CDR3 DNA reads TGTGCCAGCAGCCACGATCTAGCGTCTGATACGCAGTATTTT.

This clonotype was seen at least ten times. The CDR3 sequence is CASSEGTLRKEYF. CDR3 coding DNA: TGCGCCAGCAGCGAGGGGACGCTCCGTAAGGAGTACTTC. This rearrangement joins TRBV5-1 to TRBJ2-7, with D perhaps matching TRBD1 or TRBD2 (5 bases each). The CDR3 runs to 13 residues. Germline assignment: CDR1 SGHRS and CDR2 YFSETQ. The germline V and J ends were trimmed by 4 bases and 11 bases, with 19 bases remaining between them.

This clonotype was detected only a few times. The genes are TRBV7-9 and TRBJ1-2; D is unclear. The ends were cut back, 1 base at V and 4 bases at J, with 7 bases in the middle. From germline, CDR1 is SEHNR and CDR2 FQNEAQ (reference sequence). The CDR3 has 13 residues. The CDR3 DNA sequence: TGTGCCAGCAGCTTAGAGTCACGCTATGGCTACACCTTC. This translates into CASSLESRYGYTF.

There are a few counts of this clonotype. This chain connects TRBV20-1 to TRBJ2-6; unclear D gene. V dropped 6 bases and J dropped 2 bases, with 8 bases sitting between them. Germline V lookup: CDR1 DFQATT, CDR2 SNEGSKA (reference sequence). This CDR3 region has 13 residues. The CDR3 DNA follows: TGCAGTGCCTACGCAACTGGGGCCAACGTCCTGACTTTC. As protein: CSAYATGANVLTF.